The T cell receptor (beta chain) under discussion was sequenced for a study of blood T cells in healthy people across ages. General study findings and limits: Age showed a roughly linear inverse relationship with TCR beta diversity per million T cells.

The CDR3 spans 13 residues. Germline CDR1 SGHTA, CDR2 FQGNSA. The V gene lost 5 bases and the J gene lost 2 bases, with 7 bases spanning the gap. Remarks on this clonotype: Its matching antigen is unknown.

The authors ran a second PCR of about 7 to 12 cycles using a sample-barcoded 5' primer and a J-beta primer mix. TCRdb used MiXCR to reprocess the 5' RACE reads, holding one entry per CDR3 protein. The sample holds roughly 1.4 million distinct CDR3 sequences; roughly 64% are singletons and the top ten take more than 6%. The material sequenced was blood. The receptor was isolated from a man aged 18 to 29 in good health. The chain employs TRBV7-2 and TRBJ2-1; no firm D call. The CDR3 coding sequence is TGTGCCAGCAGCCGAAACGCCTACAATGAGCAGTTCTTC. It yields the protein CASSRNAYNEQFF.